The source of this T cell receptor beta chain is a study of T cell repertoires in aging, cancer and after chemotherapy (dated by TCRdb to the late 2010s). Notes on the research overall: Six donor age groups were covered, ranging from 30 or younger up to 70 or older, and each group contained at least three individuals. Paired pre- and post-chemotherapy samples in the solid tumor group came from brain tumor (glioblastoma) patients receiving temozolomide-based therapy. The full dataset contained 7 million to 9.5 million TCR reads. Peripheral blood TCR beta repertoires from healthy donors and cancer patients were profiled to examine immunoaging and T cell reconstitution after chemotherapy. The cohort comprised 200 to 250 cancer patients, 90 to 94 with hematological and 110 to 130 with solid cancers, plus 95 healthy donors as a reference group.

From the cysteine up to the phenylalanine, the CDR3 has a length of 14 residues. The retained sequence is limited to the CDR3, 42 bases, with the frame set at the first base. Cut back by 1 base and 0 bases, the V and J ends lie 6 bases apart. Via the germline V gene (reference sequence), CDR1 is SEHNR and CDR2 FQNEAQ. Notes on this clonotype: Its antigen target is currently unknown. It has no much larger one-base neighbor in the sample; base qualities were not kept.

Instead of sorted cells or RNA, genomic DNA extracted from peripheral blood served as the source for amplifying TCR beta rearrangements. What the research found in general, with its limitations: According to the authors, the repertoire data do not permit conclusions about immunological memory after chemotherapy. In healthy donors, the drop in TCR diversity with age came mainly from a loss of richness, whereas in cancer patients a loss of evenness also played a part. Compared with age-matched healthy donors, untreated patients with either hematological or solid cancers had significantly lower TCR diversity in the blood along with higher clonality. In both cancer cohorts, the median generation probability rose over the chemotherapy interval, which suggests that the repertoire was reconstituted through rebound thymic output.

Rearranged TRB sequences spanning V, D and J segments were amplified in a multiplex touch-down PCR with a mixed TRB-A/B primer pool. Two consecutive PCR reactions with Phusion HS II polymerase added Illumina adapters and sample indices to the amplicons. Amplicons were gel-purified using the NucleoSpin Gel and PCR Clean-up kit and were subsequently checked with Qubit and an Agilent 2100 Bioanalyzer. The libraries were sequenced on an Illumina MiSeq with 600-cycle, single-indexed, paired-end runs. The published analysis was carried out like this. MiXCR versions 2.12 and 3.0.5 were used to process TRB sequences. A clone was defined as each unique CDR3 nucleotide sequence, and only productive sequences supported by at least two reads were kept. Repertoire metrics included Shannon diversity, evenness, clonality (one minus evenness), and alpha-parameterized diversity profiles from alpha 0 to 5. The IGoR algorithm was used to calculate generation probabilities of clones in the paired pre- and post-chemotherapy samples. TCRdb reprocessed the public reads (quality trimming at Q25 with fastp, clone calling with MiXCR) and kept in-frame beta chains. A single entry per CDR3 protein holds the most common genes and DNA from its merged rows. TCRdb's processing, not the study's, gives the V and J calls here. This sample holds thousands of distinct CDR3 sequences; 30% to 40% were observed only once. Clones ranked in the top ten supply 63% of the sample.

Source material: blood. This clonotype was obtained from a human donor with a solid tumor. The chain is assembled from TRBV7-9 and TRBJ1-1; confidence is insufficient to name the D gene. CDR3 protein: CASSLGRMNTEAFF. The nucleotide sequence reads as follows: TGTGCCAGCAGCTTAGGGCGGATGAACACTGAAGCTTTCTTT.